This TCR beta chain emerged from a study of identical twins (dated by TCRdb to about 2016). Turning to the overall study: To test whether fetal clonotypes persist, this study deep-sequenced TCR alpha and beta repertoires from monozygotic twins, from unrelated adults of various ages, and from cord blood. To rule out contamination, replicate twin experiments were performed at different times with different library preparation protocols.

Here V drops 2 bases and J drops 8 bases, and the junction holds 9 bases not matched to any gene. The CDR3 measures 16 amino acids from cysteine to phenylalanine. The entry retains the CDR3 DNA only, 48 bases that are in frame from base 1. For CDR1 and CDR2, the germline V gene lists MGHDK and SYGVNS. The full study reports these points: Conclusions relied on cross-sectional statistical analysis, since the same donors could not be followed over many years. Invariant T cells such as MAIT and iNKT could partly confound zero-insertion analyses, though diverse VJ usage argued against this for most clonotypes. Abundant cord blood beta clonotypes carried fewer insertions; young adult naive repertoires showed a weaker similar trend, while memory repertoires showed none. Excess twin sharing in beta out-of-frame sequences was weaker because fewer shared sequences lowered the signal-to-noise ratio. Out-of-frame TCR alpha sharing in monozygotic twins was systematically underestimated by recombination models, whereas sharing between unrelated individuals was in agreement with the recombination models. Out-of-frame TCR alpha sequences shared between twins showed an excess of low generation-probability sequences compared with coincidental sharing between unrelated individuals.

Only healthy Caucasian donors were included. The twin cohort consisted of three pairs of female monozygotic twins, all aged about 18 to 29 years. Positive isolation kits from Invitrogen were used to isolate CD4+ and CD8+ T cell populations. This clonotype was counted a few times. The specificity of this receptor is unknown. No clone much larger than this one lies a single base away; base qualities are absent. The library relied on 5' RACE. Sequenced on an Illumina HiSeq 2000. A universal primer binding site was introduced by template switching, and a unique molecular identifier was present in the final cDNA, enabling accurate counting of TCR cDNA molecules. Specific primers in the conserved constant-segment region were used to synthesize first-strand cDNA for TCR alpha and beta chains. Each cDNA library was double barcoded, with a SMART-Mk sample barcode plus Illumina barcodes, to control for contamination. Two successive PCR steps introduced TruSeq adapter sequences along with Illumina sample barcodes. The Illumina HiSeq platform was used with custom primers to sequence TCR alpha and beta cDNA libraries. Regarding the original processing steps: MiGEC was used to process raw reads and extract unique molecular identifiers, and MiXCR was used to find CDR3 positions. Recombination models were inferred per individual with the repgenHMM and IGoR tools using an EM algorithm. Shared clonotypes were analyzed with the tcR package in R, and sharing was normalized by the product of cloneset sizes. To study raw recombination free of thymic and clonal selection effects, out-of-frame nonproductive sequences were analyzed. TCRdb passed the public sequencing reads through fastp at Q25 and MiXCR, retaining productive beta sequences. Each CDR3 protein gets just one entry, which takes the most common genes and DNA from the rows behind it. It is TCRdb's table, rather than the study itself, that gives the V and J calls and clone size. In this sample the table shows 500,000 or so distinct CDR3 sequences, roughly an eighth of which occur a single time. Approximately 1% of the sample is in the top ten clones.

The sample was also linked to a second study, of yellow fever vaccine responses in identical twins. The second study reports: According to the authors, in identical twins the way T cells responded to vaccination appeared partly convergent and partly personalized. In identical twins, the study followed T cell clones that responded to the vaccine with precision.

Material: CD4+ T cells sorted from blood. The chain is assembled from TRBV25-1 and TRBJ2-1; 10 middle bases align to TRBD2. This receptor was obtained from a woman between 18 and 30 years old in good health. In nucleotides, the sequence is TGTGCCAGCAGTGAAGGGCTAGCGGGAGACTTGGATGAGCAGTTCTTC. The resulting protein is CASSEGLAGDLDEQFF.